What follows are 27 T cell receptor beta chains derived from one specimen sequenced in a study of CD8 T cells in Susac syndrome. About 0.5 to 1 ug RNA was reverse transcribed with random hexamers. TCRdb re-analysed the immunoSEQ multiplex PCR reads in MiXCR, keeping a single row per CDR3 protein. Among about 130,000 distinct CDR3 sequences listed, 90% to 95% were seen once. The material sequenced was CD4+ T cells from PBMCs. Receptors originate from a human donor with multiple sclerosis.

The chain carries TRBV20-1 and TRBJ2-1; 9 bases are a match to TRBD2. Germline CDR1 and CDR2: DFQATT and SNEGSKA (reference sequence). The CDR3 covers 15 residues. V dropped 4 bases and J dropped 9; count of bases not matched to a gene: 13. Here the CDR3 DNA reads TGCAGTGCTAAAATGGGACTAGCAGCCTTGGCTGAGCAGTTCTTC. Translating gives CSAKMGLAALAEQFF.

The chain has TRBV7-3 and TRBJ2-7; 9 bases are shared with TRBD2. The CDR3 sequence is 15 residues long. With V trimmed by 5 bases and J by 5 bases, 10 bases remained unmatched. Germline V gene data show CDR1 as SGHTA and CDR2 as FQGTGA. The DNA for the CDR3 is TGTGCCAGCAGCGTTACTAGCGGGCCTAGACACGAGCAGTACTTC. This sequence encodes CASSVTSGPRHEQYF.

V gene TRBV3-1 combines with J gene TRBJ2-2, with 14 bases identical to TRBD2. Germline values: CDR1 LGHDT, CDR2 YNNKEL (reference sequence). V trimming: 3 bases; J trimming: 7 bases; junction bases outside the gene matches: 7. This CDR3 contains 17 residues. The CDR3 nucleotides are TGTGCCAGCAGCCACCACGGACTAGCGGGAGGAATCGGGGAGCTGTTTTTT. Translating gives CASSHHGLAGGIGELFF. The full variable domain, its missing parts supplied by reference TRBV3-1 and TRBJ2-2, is DTAVSQTPKYLVTQMGNDKSIKCEQNLGHDTMYWYKQDSKKFLKIMFSYNNKELIINETVPNRFSPKSPDKAHLNLHINSLELGDSAVYFCASSHHGLAGGIGELFFGEGSRLTVL.

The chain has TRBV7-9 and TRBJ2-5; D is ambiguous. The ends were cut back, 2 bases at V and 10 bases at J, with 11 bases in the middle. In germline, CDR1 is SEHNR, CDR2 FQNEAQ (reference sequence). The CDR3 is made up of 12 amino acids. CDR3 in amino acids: CASSLQAPDQYF. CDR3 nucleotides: TGTGCCAGCAGCTTACAGGCCCCGGACCAGTACTTC.

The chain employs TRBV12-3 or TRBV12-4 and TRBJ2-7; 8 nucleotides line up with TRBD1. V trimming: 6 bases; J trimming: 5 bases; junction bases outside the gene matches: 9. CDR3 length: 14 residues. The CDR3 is CASSRDRSSDEQYF. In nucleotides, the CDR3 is TGTGCCAGCAGCCGGGACAGGTCTAGTGACGAGCAGTACTTC.

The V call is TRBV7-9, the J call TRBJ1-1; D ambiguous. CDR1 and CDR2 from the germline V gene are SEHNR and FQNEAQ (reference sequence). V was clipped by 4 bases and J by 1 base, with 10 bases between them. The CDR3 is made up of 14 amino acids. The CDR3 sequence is CASSSAERNTEAFF. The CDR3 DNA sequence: TGTGCCAGCAGCTCCGCAGAACGGAACACTGAAGCTTTCTTT.

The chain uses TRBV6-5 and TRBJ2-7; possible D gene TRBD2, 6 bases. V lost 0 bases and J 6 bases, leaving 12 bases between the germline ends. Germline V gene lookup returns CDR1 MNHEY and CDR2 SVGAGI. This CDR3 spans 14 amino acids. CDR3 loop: CASSYSGGLVEQYF. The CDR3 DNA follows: TGTGCCAGCAGTTACTCTGGGGGACTTGTCGAGCAGTACTTC.

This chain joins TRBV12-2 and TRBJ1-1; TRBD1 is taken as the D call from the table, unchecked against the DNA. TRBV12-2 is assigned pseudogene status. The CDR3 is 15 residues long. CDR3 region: CASRSGRGPDTEAFF. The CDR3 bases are TGTGCAAGTCGCTCCGGAAGGGGGCCGGACACTGAAGCTTTCTTT.

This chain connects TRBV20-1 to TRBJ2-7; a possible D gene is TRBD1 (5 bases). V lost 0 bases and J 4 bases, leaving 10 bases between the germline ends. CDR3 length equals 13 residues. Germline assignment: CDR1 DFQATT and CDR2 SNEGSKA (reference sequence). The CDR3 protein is CSARDGAEYEQYF. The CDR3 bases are TGCAGTGCTAGAGATGGGGCTGAGTACGAGCAGTACTTC.

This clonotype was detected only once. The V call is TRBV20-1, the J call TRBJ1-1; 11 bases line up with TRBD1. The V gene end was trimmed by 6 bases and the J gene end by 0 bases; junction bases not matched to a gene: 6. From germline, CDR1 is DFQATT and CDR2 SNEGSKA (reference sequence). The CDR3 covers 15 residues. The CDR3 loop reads CSAKRTGGMNTEAFF. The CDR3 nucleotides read TGCAGTGCCAAAAGGACAGGGGGCATGAACACTGAAGCTTTCTTT.

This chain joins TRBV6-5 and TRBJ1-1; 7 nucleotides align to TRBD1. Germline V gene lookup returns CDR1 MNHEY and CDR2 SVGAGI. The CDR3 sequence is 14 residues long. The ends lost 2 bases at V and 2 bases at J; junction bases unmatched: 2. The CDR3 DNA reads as TGTGCCAGCAGTTACGCAGGGGGTAACACTGAAGCTTTCTTT. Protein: CASSYAGGNTEAFF.

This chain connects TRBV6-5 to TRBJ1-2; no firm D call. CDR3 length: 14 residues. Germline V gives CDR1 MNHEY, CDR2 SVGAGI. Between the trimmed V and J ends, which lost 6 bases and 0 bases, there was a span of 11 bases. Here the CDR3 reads CASRPPGSNYGYTF. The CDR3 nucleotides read TGTGCCAGCAGGCCCCCTGGGTCTAACTATGGCTACACCTTC.

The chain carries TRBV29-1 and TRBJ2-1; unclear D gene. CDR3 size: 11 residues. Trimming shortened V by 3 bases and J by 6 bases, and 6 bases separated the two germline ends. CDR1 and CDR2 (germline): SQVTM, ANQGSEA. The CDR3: CSVDQVNEQFF. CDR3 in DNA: TGCAGCGTTGACCAGGTCAATGAGCAGTTCTTC.

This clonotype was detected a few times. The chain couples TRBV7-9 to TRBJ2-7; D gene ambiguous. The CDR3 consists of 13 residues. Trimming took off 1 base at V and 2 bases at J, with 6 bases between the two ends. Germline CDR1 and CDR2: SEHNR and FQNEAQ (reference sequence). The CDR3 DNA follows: TGTGCCAGCAGCTTAGGGCGAACCTACGAGCAGTACTTC. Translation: CASSLGRTYEQYF.

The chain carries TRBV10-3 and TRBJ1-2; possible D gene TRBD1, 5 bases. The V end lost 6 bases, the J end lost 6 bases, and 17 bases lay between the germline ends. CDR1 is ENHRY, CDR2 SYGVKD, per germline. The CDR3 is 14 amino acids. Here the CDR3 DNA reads TGTGCCATCAGCGGGACCTCCACAGACAATGGCTACACCTTC. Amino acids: CAISGTSTDNGYTF.

The CDR3 DNA reads TGTGCCAGCAGCCCCTCGGGTGGTGGTAGCGGTTACTTC. It specifies CASSPSGGGSGYF. The chain joins TRBV6-5 to TRBJ2-7; D may be TRBD2 (6 bases). This CDR3 has 13 residues. Between the trimmed V and J ends, which lost 6 bases and 13 bases, there was a span of 22 bases. Per the germline V gene, CDR1 is MNHEY and CDR2 is SVGAGI.

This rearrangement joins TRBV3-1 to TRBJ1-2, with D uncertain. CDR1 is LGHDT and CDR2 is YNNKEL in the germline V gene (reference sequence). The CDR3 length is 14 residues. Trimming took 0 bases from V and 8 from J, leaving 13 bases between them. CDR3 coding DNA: TGTGCCAGCAGCCAAGATTTCGGTCGGGGAGGCTACACCTTC. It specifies CASSQDFGRGGYTF.

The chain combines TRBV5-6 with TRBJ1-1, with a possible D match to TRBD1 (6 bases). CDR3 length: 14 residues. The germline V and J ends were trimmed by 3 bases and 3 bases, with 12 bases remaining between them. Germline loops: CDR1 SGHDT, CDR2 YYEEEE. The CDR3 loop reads CASSYGGRDTEAFF. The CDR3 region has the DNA TGTGCCAGCAGCTACGGGGGGCGTGACACTGAAGCTTTCTTT.

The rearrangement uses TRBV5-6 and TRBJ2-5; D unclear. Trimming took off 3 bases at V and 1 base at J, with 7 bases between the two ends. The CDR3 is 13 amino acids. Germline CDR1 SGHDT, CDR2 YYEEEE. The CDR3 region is CASSSEAQETQYF. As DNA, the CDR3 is TGTGCCAGCAGCTCGGAAGCCCAAGAGACCCAGTACTTC.

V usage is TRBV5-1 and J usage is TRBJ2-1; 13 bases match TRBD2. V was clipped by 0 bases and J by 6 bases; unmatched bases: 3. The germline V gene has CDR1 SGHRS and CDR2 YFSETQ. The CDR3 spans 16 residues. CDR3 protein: CASSLGTSGGLNEQFF. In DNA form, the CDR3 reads TGCGCCAGCAGCTTGGGGACTAGCGGGGGCCTCAATGAGCAGTTCTTC.

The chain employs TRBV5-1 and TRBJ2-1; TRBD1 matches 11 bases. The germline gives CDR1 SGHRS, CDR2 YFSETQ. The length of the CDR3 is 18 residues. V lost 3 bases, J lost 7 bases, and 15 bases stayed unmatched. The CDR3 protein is CASSYRRTGGGLANEQFF. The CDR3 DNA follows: TGCGCCAGCAGCTATCGGCGGACAGGGGGCGGTTTAGCAAATGAGCAGTTCTTC.

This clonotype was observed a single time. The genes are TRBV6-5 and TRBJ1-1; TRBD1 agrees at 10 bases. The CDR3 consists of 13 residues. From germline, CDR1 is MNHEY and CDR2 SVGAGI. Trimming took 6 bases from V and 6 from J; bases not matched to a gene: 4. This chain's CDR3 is CASSLGQGAEAFF. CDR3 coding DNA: TGTGCCAGCAGCTTAGGACAGGGGGCTGAAGCTTTCTTT.

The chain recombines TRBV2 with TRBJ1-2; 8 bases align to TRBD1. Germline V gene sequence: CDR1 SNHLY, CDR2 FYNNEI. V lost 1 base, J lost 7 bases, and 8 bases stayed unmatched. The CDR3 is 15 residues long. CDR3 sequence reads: CASSEVVQGAGGYTF. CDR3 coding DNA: TGTGCCAGCAGTGAAGTCGTCCAGGGGGCGGGTGGCTACACCTTC. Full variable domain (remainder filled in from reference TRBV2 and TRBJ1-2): EPEVTQTPSHQVTQMGQEVILRCVPISNHLYFYWYRQILGQKVEFLVSFYNNEISEKSEIFDDQFSVERPDGSNFTLKIRSTKLEDSAMYFCASSEVVQGAGGYTFGSGTRLTVV.

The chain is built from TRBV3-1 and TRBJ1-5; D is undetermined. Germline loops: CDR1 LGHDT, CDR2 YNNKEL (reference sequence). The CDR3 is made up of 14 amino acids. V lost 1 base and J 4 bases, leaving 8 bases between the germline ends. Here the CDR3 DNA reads TGTGCCAGCAGCCAAGTACGGGGTAATCAGCCCCAGCATTTT. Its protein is CASSQVRGNQPQHF.

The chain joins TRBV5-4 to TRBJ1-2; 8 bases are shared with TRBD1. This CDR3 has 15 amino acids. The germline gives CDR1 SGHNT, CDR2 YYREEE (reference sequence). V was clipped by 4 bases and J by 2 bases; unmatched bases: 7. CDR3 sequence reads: CASSPGQGVNYGYTF. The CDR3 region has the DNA TGTGCCAGCAGCCCAGGACAGGGTGTGAACTATGGCTACACCTTC.

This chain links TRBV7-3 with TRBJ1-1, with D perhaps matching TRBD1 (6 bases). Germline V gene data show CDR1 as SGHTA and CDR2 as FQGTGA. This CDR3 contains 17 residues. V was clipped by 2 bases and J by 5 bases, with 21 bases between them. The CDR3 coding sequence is TGTGCCAGCAGCTTACGTCCGACAGGAAGAGTTCTGACTGAAGCTTTCTTT. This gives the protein CASSLRPTGRVLTEAFF.

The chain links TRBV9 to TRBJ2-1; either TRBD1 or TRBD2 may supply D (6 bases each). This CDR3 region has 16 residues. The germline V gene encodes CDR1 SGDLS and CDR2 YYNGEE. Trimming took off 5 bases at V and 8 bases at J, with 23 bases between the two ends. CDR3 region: CASSGGSLGGMDEQFF. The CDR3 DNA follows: TGTGCCAGCAGTGGGGGGAGTTTAGGGGGAATGGATGAGCAGTTCTTC.